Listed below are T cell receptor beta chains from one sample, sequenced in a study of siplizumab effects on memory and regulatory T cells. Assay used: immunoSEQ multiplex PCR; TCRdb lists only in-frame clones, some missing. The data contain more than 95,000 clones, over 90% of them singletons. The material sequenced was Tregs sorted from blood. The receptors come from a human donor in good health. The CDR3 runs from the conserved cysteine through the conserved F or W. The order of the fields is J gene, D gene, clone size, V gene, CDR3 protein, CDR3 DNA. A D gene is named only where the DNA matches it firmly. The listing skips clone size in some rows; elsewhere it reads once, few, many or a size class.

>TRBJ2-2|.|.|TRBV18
CASSTPERRLFF
TGTGCCAGCTCAACCCCTGAGCGCAGGCTGTTTTTT
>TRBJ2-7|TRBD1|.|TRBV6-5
CASSMTGGRQYF
TGTGCCAGCAGTATGACAGGGGGTCGGCAGTACTTC
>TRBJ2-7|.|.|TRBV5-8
CASSFPEAYEQYF
TGTGCCAGCAGCTTTCCGGAGGCCTACGAGCAGTACTTC
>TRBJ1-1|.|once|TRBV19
CASRSQGLKAFF
TGTGCCAGTAGATCACAGGGTCTCAAAGCTTTCTTT
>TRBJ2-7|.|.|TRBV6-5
CASSRGIPTAGQYF
TGTGCCAGCAGTCGGGGTATTCCGACAGCAGGGCAGTACTTC
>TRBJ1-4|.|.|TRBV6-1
CASRKMGGEKLFF
TGTGCCAGCAGAAAGATGGGAGGTGAAAAACTGTTTTTT
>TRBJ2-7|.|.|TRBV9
CASSANWGVGYEQYF
TGTGCCAGCAGCGCAAATTGGGGGGTGGGCTACGAGCAGTACTTC
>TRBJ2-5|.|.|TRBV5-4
CASRTGLLQETQYF
TGTGCCAGCAGGACCGGACTACTCCAAGAGACCCAGTACTTC
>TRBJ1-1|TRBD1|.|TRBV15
CATSRTLGGRNTEAFF
TGTGCCACCAGCAGAACCTTAGGGGGCCGGAACACTGAAGCTTTCTTT
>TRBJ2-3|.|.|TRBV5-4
CASSLDRSTDTQYF
TGTGCCAGCAGCTTGGACAGGAGCACAGATACGCAGTATTTT
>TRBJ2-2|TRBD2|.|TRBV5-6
CASSQTSGGAPGELFF
TGTGCCAGCAGCCAGACTAGCGGGGGGGCCCCCGGGGAGCTGTTTTTT
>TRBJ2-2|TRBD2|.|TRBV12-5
CASGLVPLAGAVTGELFF
TGTGCTAGTGGTTTGGTACCCCTTGCGGGAGCGGTGACCGGGGAGCTGTTTTTT
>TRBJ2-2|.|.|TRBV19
CASTPRQNTGELFF
TGTGCCAGTACCCCCCGGCAGAACACCGGGGAGCTGTTTTTT
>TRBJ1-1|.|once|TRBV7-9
CASSLTVNTEAFF
TGTGCCAGCAGCTTAACGGTGAACACTGAAGCTTTCTTT
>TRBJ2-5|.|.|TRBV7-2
CASSQDGQETQYF
TGTGCCAGCAGCCAGGACGGCCAAGAGACCCAGTACTTC
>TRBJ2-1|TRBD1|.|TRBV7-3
CASSLGDRGPHNEQFF
TGTGCCAGCAGCTTAGGGGACAGGGGGCCCCACAATGAGCAGTTCTTC
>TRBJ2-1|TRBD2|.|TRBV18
CASSPGLARRNEQFF
TGTGCCAGCTCACCTGGACTAGCCCGACGGAATGAGCAGTTCTTC
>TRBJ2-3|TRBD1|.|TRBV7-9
CASSRDRNTDTQYF
TGTGCCAGCAGCCGGGACAGGAACACAGATACGCAGTATTTT
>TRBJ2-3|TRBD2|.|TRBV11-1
CASSLAGGFTDTQYF
TGTGCCAGCAGCTTAGCGGGGGGGTTCACAGATACGCAGTATTTT
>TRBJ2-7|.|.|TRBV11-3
CASSSRASYEQYF
TGTGCCAGCAGCTCCAGGGCCTCCTACGAGCAGTACTTC
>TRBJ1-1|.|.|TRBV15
CATSRGVGDLNTEAFF
TGTGCCACCAGCAGAGGAGTGGGGGATTTGAACACTGAAGCTTTCTTT
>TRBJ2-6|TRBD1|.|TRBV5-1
CASSPVGQGGSGANVLTF
TGCGCCAGCAGCCCCGTCGGACAGGGAGGCTCTGGGGCCAACGTCCTGACTTTC
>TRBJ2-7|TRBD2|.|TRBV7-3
CASSKLAGGSYEQYF
TGTGCCAGCAGCAAACTAGCGGGGGGCTCCTACGAGCAGTACTTC
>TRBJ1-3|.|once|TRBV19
CASSMPGAVMGSGNTIYF
TGTGCCAGTAGTATGCCGGGGGCGGTGATGGGCTCTGGAAACACCATATATTTT
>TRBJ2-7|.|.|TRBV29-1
CSVEGTSRYEQYF
TGCAGCGTTGAAGGGACGTCCCGTTACGAGCAGTACTTC
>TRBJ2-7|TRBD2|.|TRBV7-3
CASSFGRAYEQYF
TGTGCCAGCAGCTTCGGGAGGGCCTACGAGCAGTACTTC
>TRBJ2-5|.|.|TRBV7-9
CASSLTDGQETQYF
TGTGCCAGCAGCTTAACTGACGGCCAGGAGACCCAGTACTTC
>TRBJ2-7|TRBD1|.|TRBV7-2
CASTTQGGQGVHEQYF
TGTGCCAGCACCACCCAGGGGGGACAGGGAGTCCACGAGCAGTACTTC
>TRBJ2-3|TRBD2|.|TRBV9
CASSVGGSGSDTQYF
TGTGCCAGCAGCGTAGGGGGTAGCGGGAGTGATACGCAGTATTTT
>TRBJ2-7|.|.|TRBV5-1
CASRDSSYEQYF
TGCGCCAGCAGGGACAGCTCGTACGAGCAGTACTTC
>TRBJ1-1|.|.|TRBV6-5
CASSLGGEGTEAFF
TGTGCCAGCAGCCTAGGGGGTGAGGGCACTGAAGCTTTCTTT
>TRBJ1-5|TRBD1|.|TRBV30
CAWGTGSNQPQHF
TGTGCCTGGGGGACAGGAAGCAATCAGCCCCAGCATTTT
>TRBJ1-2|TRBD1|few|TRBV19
CATLDWTGGNYGYTF
TGTGCCACCCTCGACTGGACAGGGGGTAACTATGGCTACACCTTC
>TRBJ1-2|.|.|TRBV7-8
CASSFFASTVYGYTF
TGTGCCAGCAGCTTCTTCGCGAGTACCGTCTATGGCTACACCTTC
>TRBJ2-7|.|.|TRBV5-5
CASSLQAQQYF
TGTGCCAGCAGCTTACAGGCTCAGCAGTACTTC
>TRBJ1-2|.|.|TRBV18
CASSPTGGANYGYTF
TGTGCCAGCTCACCAACCGGAGGGGCTAACTATGGCTACACCTTC
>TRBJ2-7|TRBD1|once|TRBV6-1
CASSDRKGDSYPSSYEQYF
TGTGCCAGCAGTGACAGAAAGGGGGACAGTTACCCTAGCTCCTACGAGCAGTACTTC
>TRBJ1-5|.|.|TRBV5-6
CASSLRGVSHQPQHF
TGTGCCAGCAGCTTGAGGGGGGTCTCCCATCAGCCCCAGCATTTT
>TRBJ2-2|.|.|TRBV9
CASSVEGSGTGELFF
TGTGCCAGCAGCGTAGAGGGAAGCGGCACCGGGGAGCTGTTTTTT
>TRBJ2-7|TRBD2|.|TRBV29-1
CSVGFGLAGVNYEQYF
TGCAGCGTGGGTTTTGGACTAGCGGGAGTTAACTACGAGCAGTACTTC
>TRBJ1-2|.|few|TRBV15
CATSILPNYGYTF
TGTGCCACCAGCATCCTACCTAACTATGGCTACACCTTC
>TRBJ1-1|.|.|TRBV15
CATSTPRGTEAFF
TGTGCCACCAGCACTCCAAGGGGCACTGAAGCTTTCTTT
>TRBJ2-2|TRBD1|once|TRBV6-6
CASSYRTGGYTGELFF
TGTGCCAGCAGTTACCGGACAGGGGGGTACACCGGGGAGCTGTTTTTT
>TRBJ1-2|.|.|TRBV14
CASSRAGFVRGYTF
TGTGCCAGCAGCCGTGCCGGGTTTGTTCGTGGCTACACCTTC
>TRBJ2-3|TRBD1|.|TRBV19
CASRETGGASTDTQYF
TGTGCCAGTAGGGAGACAGGGGGCGCATCAACAGATACGCAGTATTTT
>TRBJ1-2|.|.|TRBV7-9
CASSLEAWTRGYTF
TGTGCCAGCAGCTTAGAGGCGTGGACGCGAGGCTACACCTTC
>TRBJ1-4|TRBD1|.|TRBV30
CAWSVPTGGAGEKLFF
TGTGCCTGGAGTGTTCCTACAGGGGGCGCGGGGGAAAAACTGTTTTTT
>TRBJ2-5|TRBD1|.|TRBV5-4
CASSHNRGQETQYF
TGTGCCAGCAGCCATAACAGGGGCCAAGAGACCCAGTACTTC
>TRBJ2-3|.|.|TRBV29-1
CSVGISTDTQYF
TGCAGCGTGGGTATCTCCACAGATACGCAGTATTTT
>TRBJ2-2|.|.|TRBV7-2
CASSPQGGISGELFF
TGTGCCAGCAGCCCCCAAGGAGGTATATCCGGGGAGCTGTTTTTT
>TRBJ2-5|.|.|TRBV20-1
CSASTQETQYF
TGCAGTGCTAGTACCCAAGAGACCCAGTACTTC